Each of the 13 T cell receptor beta chains below was sequenced from the same sample in a study of shared clonotypes between healthy human individuals. Only in-frame clones appear in the TCRdb table, and some are missing; sequencing was by immunoSEQ multiplex PCR. This sample has about 680,000 clones, with about 90% found just once. The naive CD8 population came from CD45RO-negative cells selected for CCR7, without terminally differentiated effector memory CD45RA+ cells. The source material was naive CD8+ T cells sorted from blood. These receptors all stem from a man in his thirties or forties in good health.

The chain links TRBV11-1 to TRBJ1-4; 8 bases map to TRBD1. This CDR3 contains 12 residues. V shed 5 bases, J shed 13 bases, and the junction held 6 bases outside the gene matches. Germline values: CDR1 SGHAT, CDR2 FQDESV (reference sequence). Written as DNA, the CDR3 is TGTGCCAGCAGCGACTGGACAGGGCGACTGTTTTTT. Its protein product is CASSDWTGRLFF.

The chain employs TRBV7-9 and TRBJ2-2; 11 nucleotides agree with TRBD2. The V gene end was trimmed by 6 bases and the J gene end by 2 bases; junction bases not matched to a gene: 5. The germline V gene encodes CDR1 SEHNR and CDR2 FQNEAQ (reference sequence). CDR3 length: 16 residues. CDR3 sequence: CASSLLAGVNTGELFF. CDR3 nucleotides: TGTGCCAGCAGTTTACTAGCGGGAGTAAACACCGGGGAGCTGTTTTTT.

The V gene is TRBV9, the J gene TRBJ2-1; D ambiguous. Trimming took off 0 bases at V and 8 bases at J, with 9 bases between the two ends. The CDR3 consists of 13 residues. Germline V gene lookup returns CDR1 SGDLS and CDR2 YYNGEE. This CDR3 is CASSVASWDEQFF. CDR3 bases: TGTGCCAGCAGCGTAGCCAGCTGGGATGAGCAGTTCTTC.

The chain employs TRBV2 and TRBJ2-1; D not resolved. Between the trimmed V and J ends, which lost 2 bases and 8 bases, there was a span of 16 bases. Germline CDR1 and CDR2: SNHLY and FYNNEI. This CDR3 spans 15 amino acids. The DNA of the CDR3 is TGTGCCAGCAGTGAATTGACGCCACGGATCGATGAGCAGTTCTTC. The encoded protein is CASSELTPRIDEQFF.

This rearrangement joins TRBV5-1 to TRBJ1-1; unclear D gene. V lost 0 bases and J 1 base, leaving 7 bases between the germline ends. The germline V gene encodes CDR1 SGHRS and CDR2 YFSETQ. The CDR3 is 14 residues long. The CDR3 DNA is TGCGCCAGCAGCTTGGGGGCGGAGAACACTGAAGCTTTCTTT. Translated, it gives CASSLGAENTEAFF.

This clone was detected only once. This sequence joins TRBV2 and TRBJ2-1; TRBD1 is a possible D gene (5 bases). This CDR3 contains 19 residues. Germline loops: CDR1 SNHLY, CDR2 FYNNEI. Between the trimmed V and J ends, which lost 5 bases and 6 bases, there was a span of 29 bases. Written as DNA, the CDR3 is TGTGCCAGCAGTCAACAGGAAATCCCAAGCCGGACACTGGGCAATGAGCAGTTCTTC. Residues: CASSQQEIPSRTLGNEQFF.

The rearrangement uses TRBV5-1 and TRBJ2-2; no clear D gene. The CDR3 has 11 amino acids. Germline V gives CDR1 SGHRS, CDR2 YFSETQ. Between the trimmed V and J ends, which lost 3 bases and 7 bases, there was a span of 4 bases. The CDR3 DNA follows: TGCGCCAGCAGCTCAGACGGGGAGCTGTTTTTT. This sequence encodes CASSSDGELFF.

This chain connects TRBV7-9 to TRBJ1-2; 8 bases line up with TRBD1. The CDR3 contains 15 residues. V shed 5 bases, J shed 3 bases, and the junction held 8 bases outside the gene matches. Germline lookup yields CDR1 SEHNR and CDR2 FQNEAQ (reference sequence). The CDR3 sequence is CASSLPQGQDYGYTF. The CDR3 nucleotides are TGTGCCAGCAGCCTCCCCCAGGGACAGGACTATGGCTACACCTTC.

The chain links TRBV6-6 to TRBJ1-3; TRBD1 aligns across 7 bases. The CDR3 contains 12 residues. Per germline, CDR1 MNHNY and CDR2 SVGAGI (reference sequence). Losses at the gene ends were 8 bases for V and 8 bases for J; bases not matched to a gene: 6. The CDR3 DNA is TGTGCCAGCGGAACAGGGGCACACACCATATATTTT. It specifies CASGTGAHTIYF.

CDR3 sequence (DNA): TGTGCCAGTAGTATTTTTTTGAGAGGGGGCGACTACAATGAGCAGTTCTTC. It codes for CASSIFLRGGDYNEQFF. The chain is built from TRBV19 and TRBJ2-1; the match to TRBD1 covers 7 bases. Looked up from germline, CDR1 is LNHDA and CDR2 is SQIVND (reference sequence). J lost 3 bases, V lost 3 bases, and 11 bases had no gene match. This CDR3 region has 17 residues.

This clone was seen just once. This sequence joins TRBV27 and TRBJ1-2; D not resolved. Trimming stripped 3 bases from V and 3 bases from J, with 11 bases between. CDR1 and CDR2 (germline): MNHEY, SMNVEV (reference sequence). The CDR3 sequence is 14 residues long. The CDR3 loop is CASSFLISDYGYTF. As DNA, the CDR3 is TGTGCCAGCAGTTTCCTGATATCGGACTATGGCTACACCTTC.

Comment on this clone: A junction end diverges from the germline sequence, so it may reflect a read error. The chain combines TRBV6-5 with TRBJ2-7, with D uncertain. Germline loops: CDR1 MNHEY, CDR2 SVGAGI. This CDR3 is built from 15 residues. The CDR3, as DNA: TGTGCCAGCAGCCCAACCGCTGGCCTCTCCTCCGAGCAGTACTTC. Its translation: CASSPTAGLSSEQYF.

This clone was counted only a few times. This chain uses TRBV7-9 with TRBJ1-5; TRBD1 is a possible D gene (5 bases). The germline V gene encodes CDR1 SEHNR and CDR2 FQNEAQ (reference sequence). The CDR3 length is 15 residues. V lost 4 bases, J lost 4 bases, and 14 bases lay in between. The CDR3 is CASSSQRAGNQPQHF. The CDR3 region has the DNA TGTGCCAGCAGCTCACAGAGGGCAGGGAATCAGCCCCAGCATTTT.